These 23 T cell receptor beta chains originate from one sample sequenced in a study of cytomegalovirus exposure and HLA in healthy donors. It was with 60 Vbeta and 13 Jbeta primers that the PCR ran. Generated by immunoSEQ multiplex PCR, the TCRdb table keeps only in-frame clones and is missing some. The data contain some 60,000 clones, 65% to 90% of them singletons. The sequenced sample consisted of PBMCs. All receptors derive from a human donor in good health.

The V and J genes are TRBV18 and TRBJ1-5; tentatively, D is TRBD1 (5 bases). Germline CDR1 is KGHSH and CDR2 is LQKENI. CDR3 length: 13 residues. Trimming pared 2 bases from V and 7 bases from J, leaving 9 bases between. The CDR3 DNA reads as TGTGCCAGCTCACCAGGGGCTGGGCAGCCCCAGCATTTT. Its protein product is CASSPGAGQPQHF.

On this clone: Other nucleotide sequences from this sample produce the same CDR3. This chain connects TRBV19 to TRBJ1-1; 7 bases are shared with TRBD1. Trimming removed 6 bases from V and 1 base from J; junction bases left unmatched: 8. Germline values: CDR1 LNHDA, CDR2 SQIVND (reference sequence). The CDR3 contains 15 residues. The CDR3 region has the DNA TGTGCCAGTAGCCAACCGGGACAGTGGAACACTGAAGCTTTCTTT. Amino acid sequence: CASSQPGQWNTEAFF.

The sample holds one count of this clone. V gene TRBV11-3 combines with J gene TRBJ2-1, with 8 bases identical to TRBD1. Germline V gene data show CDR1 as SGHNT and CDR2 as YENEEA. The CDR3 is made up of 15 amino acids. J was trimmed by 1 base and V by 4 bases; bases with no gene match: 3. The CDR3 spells CASSSGQGSYNEQFF. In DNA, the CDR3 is TGTGCCAGCAGCTCAGGACAGGGATCCTACAATGAGCAGTTCTTC.

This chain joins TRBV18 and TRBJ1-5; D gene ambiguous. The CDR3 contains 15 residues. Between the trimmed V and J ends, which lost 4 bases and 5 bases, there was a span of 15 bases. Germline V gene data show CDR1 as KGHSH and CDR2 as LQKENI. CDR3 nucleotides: TGTGCCAGCTCACAGAAGGCGGGGTCGGATCAGCCCCAGCATTTT. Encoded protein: CASSQKAGSDQPQHF. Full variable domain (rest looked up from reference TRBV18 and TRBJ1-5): NAGVMQNPRHLVRRRGQEARLRCSPMKGHSHVYWYRQLPEEGLKFMVYLQKENIIDESGMPKERFSAEFPKEGPSILRIQQVVRGDSAAYFCASSQKAGSDQPQHFGDGTRLSIL.

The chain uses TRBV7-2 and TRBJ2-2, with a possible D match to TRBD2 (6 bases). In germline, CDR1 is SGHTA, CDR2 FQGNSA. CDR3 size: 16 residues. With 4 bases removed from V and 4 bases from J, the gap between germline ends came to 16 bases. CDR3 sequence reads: CASSSRATSSTGELFF. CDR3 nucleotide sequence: TGTGCCAGCAGCTCTCGTGCTACTAGCAGCACCGGGGAGCTGTTTTTT.

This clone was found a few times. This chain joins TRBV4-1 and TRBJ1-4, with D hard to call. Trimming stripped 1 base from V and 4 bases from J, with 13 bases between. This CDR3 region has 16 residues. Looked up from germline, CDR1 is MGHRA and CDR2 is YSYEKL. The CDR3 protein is CASSQVYTANNEKLFF. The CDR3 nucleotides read TGCGCCAGCAGCCAAGTTTATACAGCCAATAATGAAAAACTGTTTTTT.

The CDR3 region is CASSLEGTSGNNEQFF. In DNA form, the CDR3 reads TGTGCCAGCAGCTTAGAAGGGACTAGCGGGAACAATGAGCAGTTCTTC. V gene TRBV7-3 combines with J gene TRBJ2-1; TRBD2 matches at 13 bases. This CDR3 contains 16 residues. Germline lookup yields CDR1 SGHTA and CDR2 FQGTGA. V shed 2 bases and J 5 bases; nucleotides not matched to a gene: 3.

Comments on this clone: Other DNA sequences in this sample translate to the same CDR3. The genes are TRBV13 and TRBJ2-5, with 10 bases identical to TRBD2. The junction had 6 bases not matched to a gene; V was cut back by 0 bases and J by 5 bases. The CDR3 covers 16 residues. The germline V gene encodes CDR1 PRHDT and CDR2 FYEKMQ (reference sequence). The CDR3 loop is CASSLGAGGPQETQYF. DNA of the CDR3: TGTGCCAGCAGCTTAGGAGCGGGAGGGCCCCAGGAGACCCAGTACTTC. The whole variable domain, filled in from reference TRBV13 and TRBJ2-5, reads AAGVIQSPRHLIKEKRETATLKCYPIPRHDTVYWYQQGPGQDPQFLISFYEKMQSDKGSIPDRFSAQQFSDYHSELNMSSLELGDSALYFCASSLGAGGPQETQYFGPGTRLLVL.

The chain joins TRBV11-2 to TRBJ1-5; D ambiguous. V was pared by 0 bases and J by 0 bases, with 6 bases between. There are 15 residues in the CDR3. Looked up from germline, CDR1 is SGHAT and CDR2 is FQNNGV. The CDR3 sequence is CASSLDGRSNQPQHF. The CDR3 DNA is TGTGCCAGCAGCTTAGATGGCCGTAGCAATCAGCCCCAGCATTTT.

CDR3 nucleotides: TGCGCCAGCAGCACCCGACTAGCGGGGCTCAGCTGGCCCGTAGAGCAGTTCTTC. Its protein product is CASSTRLAGLSWPVEQFF. The chain has TRBV4-3 and TRBJ2-1, with TRBD2 matching over 11 bases. The CDR3 loop spans 18 amino acids. Trimming cost V 5 bases and J 10 bases; bases outside gene matches: 19. Germline CDR1 reads LGHNA; CDR2 reads YSLEER.

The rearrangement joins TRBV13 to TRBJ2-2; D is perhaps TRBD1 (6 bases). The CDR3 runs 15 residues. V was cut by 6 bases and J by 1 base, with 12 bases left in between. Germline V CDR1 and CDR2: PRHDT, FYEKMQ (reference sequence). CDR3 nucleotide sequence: TGTGCCAGCAGACCTGACAGGATGAACACCGGGGAGCTGTTTTTT. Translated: CASRPDRMNTGELFF.

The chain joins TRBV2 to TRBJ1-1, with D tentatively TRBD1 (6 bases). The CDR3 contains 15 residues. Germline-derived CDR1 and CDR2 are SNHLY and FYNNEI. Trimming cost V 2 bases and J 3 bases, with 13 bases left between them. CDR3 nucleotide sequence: TGTGCCAGCAGTGAATTGACAGGAATAGACACTGAAGCTTTCTTT. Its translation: CASSELTGIDTEAFF. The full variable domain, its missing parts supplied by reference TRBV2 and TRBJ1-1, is EPEVTQTPSHQVTQMGQEVILRCVPISNHLYFYWYRQILGQKVEFLVSFYNNEISEKSEIFDDQFSVERPDGSNFTLKIRSTKLEDSAMYFCASSELTGIDTEAFFGQGTRLTVV.

CDR3 amino acids: CASSVGGAETYGYTF. CDR3 bases: TGTGCCAGCAGCGTAGGTGGGGCGGAGACCTATGGCTACACCTTC. V is TRBV9 and J is TRBJ1-2, with D perhaps TRBD1 (5 bases). The germline V gene has CDR1 SGDLS and CDR2 YYNGEE. The CDR3 consists of 15 residues. V was cut by 0 bases and J by 4 bases, with 13 bases left in between.

This chain's CDR3 is CASRPSDLAGATYEQYF. CDR3 in DNA: TGCGCCAGCAGACCATCAGATCTAGCGGGGGCTACCTACGAGCAGTACTTC. V usage is TRBV4-1 and J usage is TRBJ2-7, with TRBD2 matching 10 bases. Per the germline V gene, CDR1 is MGHRA and CDR2 is YSYEKL. This CDR3 region has 17 residues. Germline trimming cut 6 bases from V and 2 bases from J; bases unmatched to any gene: 13.

The DNA of the CDR3 is TGTGCCAGCAGCCCGCCGGGGGGCTACAATGAGCAGTTCTTC. Encoded protein: CASSPPGGYNEQFF. The chain uses TRBV7-3 and TRBJ2-1; TRBD2 aligns across 7 bases. V gave up 5 bases and J gave up 3 bases; unmatched junction bases: 4. The CDR3 length is 14 residues. The germline V gene encodes CDR1 SGHTA and CDR2 FQGTGA.

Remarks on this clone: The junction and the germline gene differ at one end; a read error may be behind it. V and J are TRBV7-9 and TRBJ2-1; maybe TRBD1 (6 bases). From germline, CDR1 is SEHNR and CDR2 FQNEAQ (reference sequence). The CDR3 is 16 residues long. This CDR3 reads CSSSSAGESSYNEQFF. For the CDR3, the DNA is TGTTCCAGCAGCTCCGCAGGGGAAAGCTCCTACAATGAGCAGTTCTTC.

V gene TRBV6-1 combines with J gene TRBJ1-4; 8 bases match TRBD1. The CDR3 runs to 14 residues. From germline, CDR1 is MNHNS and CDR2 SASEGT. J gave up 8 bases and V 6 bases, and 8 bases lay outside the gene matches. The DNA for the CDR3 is TGTGCCAGCAGCACAGGGGGTGGGCGAGAAAAACTGTTTTTT. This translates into CASSTGGGREKLFF.

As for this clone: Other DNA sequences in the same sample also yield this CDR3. CDR3 sequence: CASSIIGSYEQYF. The CDR3 coding sequence is TGTGCCAGTAGTATCATAGGGAGTTACGAGCAGTACTTC. The rearrangement joins TRBV19 to TRBJ2-7; TRBD2 is a possible D gene (5 bases). Trimming removed 3 bases from V and 4 bases from J, with 10 bases in between. This CDR3 is built from 13 residues. The V gene's germline CDR1 is LNHDA and CDR2 SQIVND (reference sequence).

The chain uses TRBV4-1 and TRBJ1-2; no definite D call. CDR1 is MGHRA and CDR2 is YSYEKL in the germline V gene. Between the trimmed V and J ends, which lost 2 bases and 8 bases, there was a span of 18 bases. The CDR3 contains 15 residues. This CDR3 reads CASSQSTRILWGYTF. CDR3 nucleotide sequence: TGCGCCAGCAGCCAAAGCACCAGAATACTATGGGGCTACACCTTC.

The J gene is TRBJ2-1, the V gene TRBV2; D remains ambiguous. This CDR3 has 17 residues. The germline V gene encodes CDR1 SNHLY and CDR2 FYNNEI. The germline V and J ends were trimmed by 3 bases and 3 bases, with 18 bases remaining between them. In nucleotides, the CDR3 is TGTGCCAGCAGTGACAGGCACCTCGGCCAACTCTACAATGAGCAGTTCTTC. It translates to CASSDRHLGQLYNEQFF.

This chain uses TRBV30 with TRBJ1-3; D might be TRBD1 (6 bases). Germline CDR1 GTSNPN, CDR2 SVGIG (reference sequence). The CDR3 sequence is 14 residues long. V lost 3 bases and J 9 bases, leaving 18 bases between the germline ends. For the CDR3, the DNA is TGTGCCTGGAGAGGGGGGGGACATCAGAGCACCATATATTTT. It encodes CAWRGGGHQSTIYF. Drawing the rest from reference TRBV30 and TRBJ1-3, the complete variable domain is SQTIHQWPATLVQPVGSPLSLECTVEGTSNPNLYWYRQAAGRGLQLLFYSVGIGQISSEVPQNLSASRPQDRQFILSSKKLLLSDSGFYLCAWRGGGHQSTIYFGEGSWLTVV.

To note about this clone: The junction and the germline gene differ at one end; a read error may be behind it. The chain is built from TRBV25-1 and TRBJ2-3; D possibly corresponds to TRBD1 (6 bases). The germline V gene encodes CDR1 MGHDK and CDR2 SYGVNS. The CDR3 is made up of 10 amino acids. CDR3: CASRQGYAVF. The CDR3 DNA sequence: TGTGCCAGCAGACAGGGATACGCAGTATTT.

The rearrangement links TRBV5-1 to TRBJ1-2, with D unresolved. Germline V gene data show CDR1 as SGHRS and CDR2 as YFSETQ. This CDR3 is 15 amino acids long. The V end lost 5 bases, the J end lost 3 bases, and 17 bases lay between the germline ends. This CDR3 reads CASSQVGATYYGYTF. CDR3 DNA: TGCGCCAGCAGTCAAGTGGGCGCGACGTACTATGGCTACACCTTC.